The present TCR beta chain was sequenced within a study of blood T cell repertoires in COVID-19. Trimming took 3 bases from V and 0 from J, leaving 5 bases between them. The CDR3 has 13 amino acids. Germline-derived CDR1 and CDR2 are WNHNN and SYGVQD (reference sequence). Original processing methods: Quantification of nucleated cells was approximated via reference gene primer amplification. The table came from immunoSEQ multiplex PCR; TCRdb's copy has only in-frame clones and leaves some out. V, J and clone size reflect that table, while D and trimming were determined from the DNA. The sample holds some 200,000 clones, approximately 81% seen once.

Sequences were obtained from peripheral blood. The source is a man in his forties or fifties who had recovered from COVID-19. This chain links TRBV10-1 with TRBJ1-1; D remains unclear. The CDR3: CASSDQMNTEAFF. The CDR3 region has the DNA TGCGCCAGCAGTGACCAAATGAACACTGAAGCTTTCTTT.